This T cell receptor beta chain was sequenced during a study of CD8 T cells in Susac syndrome. Study findings and constraints: In total CD8+ repertoires, more than 15 Susac-specific public clones were found, and CD8+ TEMRA repertoires had a few.

V lost 3 bases, J lost 1 base, and 12 bases lay in between. There are 14 residues in the CDR3. Germline V gene data show CDR1 as SQVTM and CDR2 as ANQGSEA. With respect to this clonotype: Its antigen is currently unknown.

Reverse transcription of roughly 0.45 to 1 ug RNA was performed with random hexamers. One entry per CDR3 protein, called by TCRdb with MiXCR from the immunoSEQ multiplex PCR reads. The table has approximately 80,000 distinct CDR3 sequences, approximately 95% seen once. The sequence derives from a human donor with Susac syndrome. This chain links TRBV29-1 with TRBJ2-5, with D possibly being TRBD2 (7 bases). The sequencing input was CD8+ T cells from PBMCs. CDR3 protein: CSVDGGGPQETQYF. The DNA of the CDR3 is TGCAGCGTTGATGGCGGGGGCCCCCAAGAGACCCAGTACTTC.